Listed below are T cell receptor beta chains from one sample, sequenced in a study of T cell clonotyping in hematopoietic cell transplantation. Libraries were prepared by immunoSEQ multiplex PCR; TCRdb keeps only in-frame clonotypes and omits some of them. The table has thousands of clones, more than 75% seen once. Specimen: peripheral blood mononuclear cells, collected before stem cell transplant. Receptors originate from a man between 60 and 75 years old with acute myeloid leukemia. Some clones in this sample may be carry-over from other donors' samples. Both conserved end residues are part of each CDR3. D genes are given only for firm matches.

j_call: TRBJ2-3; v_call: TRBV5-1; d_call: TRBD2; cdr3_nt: TGCGCCAGCAGCTTGTCCTCGGGGGGAGATACGCAGTATTTT; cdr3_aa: CASSLSSGGDTQYF
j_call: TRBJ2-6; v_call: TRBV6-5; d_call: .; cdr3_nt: TGTGCCAGCAGTTACAGGGGCTCTGGGGCCAACGTCCTGACTTTC; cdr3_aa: CASSYRGSGANVLTF
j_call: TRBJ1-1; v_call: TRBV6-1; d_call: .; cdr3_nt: TGTGCCAGCAGTTGGGTGTTTGAAGCTTTCTTT; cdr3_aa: CASSWVFEAFF
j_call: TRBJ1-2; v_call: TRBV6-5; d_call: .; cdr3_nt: TGTGCCAGCAGCCTGAGAGAGACTAACTATGGCTACACCTTC; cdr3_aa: CASSLRETNYGYTF
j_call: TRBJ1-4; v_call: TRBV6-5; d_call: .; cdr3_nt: TGTGCCAGCAAGGTCGATACAACTAATGAAAAACTGTTTTTT; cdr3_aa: CASKVDTTNEKLFF
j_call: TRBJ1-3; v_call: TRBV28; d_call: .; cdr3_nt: TGTGCCAGCAGTTTATCCCCCTTAAACACCATATATTTT; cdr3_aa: CASSLSPLNTIYF
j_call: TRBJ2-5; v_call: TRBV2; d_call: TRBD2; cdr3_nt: TGTGCCAGCAGTGAATCCAGCGGGAAGGAGACCCAGTACTTC; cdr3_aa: CASSESSGKETQYF
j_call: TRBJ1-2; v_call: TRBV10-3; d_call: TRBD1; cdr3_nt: TGTGCCATCAGTGAACCTACAGGGGGAACCTATGGCTACACCTTC; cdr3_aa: CAISEPTGGTYGYTF
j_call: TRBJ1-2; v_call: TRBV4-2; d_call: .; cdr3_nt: TGTGCCAGCAGCCAAGAAGGTACCAGGGGTGCTAACTATGGCTACACCTTC; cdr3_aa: CASSQEGTRGANYGYTF
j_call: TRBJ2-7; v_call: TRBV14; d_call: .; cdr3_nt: TGTGCCAGCAGCCGGGGACACTCCTACGAGCAGTACTTC; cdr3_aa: CASSRGHSYEQYF
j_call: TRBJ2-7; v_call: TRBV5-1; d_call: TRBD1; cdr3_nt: TGCGCCAGCAGCTTGTGGGGGACAGTCTCCTACGAGCAGTACTTC; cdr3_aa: CASSLWGTVSYEQYF
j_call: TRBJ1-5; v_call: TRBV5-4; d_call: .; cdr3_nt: TGTGCCAGCAGCTTGGACAGGGCTGCCCATCAGCCCCAGCATTTT; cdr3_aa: CASSLDRAAHQPQHF
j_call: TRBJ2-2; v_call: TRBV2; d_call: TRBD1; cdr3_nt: TGTGCCAGCAGCCGGGACAGACCAACCGGGGAGCTGTTTTTT; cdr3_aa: CASSRDRPTGELFF
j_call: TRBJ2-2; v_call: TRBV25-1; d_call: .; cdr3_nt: TGTGCCAGCAGTGATGGGAAATTCGGGGGCTCGGGCACCGGGGAGCTGTTTTTT; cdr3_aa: CASSDGKFGGSGTGELFF
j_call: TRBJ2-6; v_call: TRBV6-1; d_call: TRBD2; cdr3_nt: TGTGCCAGCAGCCCCGTGGCGGGGGTGGCCAACGTCCTGACTTTC; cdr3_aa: CASSPVAGVANVLTF
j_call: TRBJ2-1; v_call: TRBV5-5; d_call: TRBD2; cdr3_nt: TGTGCCAGCAGCTTGGGGGGGGGTACAAGCGGGGTGTGGAATGAGCAGTTCTTC; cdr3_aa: CASSLGGGTSGVWNEQFF
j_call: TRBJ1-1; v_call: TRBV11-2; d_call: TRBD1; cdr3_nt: TGTGCCAGCAGCTTAGGACAGGGGGGCGGCACTGAAGCTTTCTTT; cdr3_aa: CASSLGQGGGTEAFF
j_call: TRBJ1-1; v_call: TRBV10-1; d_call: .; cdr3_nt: TGCGCCAGCAGCGACTTCTTAAACACTGAAGCTTTCTTT; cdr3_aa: CASSDFLNTEAFF
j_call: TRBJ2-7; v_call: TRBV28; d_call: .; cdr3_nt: TGTGCCAGCAGTTTACGGTCGGGGTCCTGGGGTGGAGAGCAGTACTTC; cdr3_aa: CASSLRSGSWGGEQYF
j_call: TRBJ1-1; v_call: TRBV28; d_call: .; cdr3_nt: TGTGCCAGCAGATCCCCCGCAGGGCAAATGAACACTGAAGCTTTCTTT; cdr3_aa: CASRSPAGQMNTEAFF
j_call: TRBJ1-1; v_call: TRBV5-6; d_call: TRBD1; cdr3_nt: TGTGCCAGCAGCTTCGGGACAGGGAAGAACACTGAAGCTTTCTTT; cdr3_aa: CASSFGTGKNTEAFF
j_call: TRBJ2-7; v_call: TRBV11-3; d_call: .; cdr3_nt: TGTGCCAGCAGCTTAGACGGAGGAACAAACTACGAGCAGTACTTC; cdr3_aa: CASSLDGGTNYEQYF
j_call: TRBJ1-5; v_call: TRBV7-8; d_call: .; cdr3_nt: TGTGCCAGCAGCCCAGGCATTAGGGATCAGCCCCAGCATTTT; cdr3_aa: CASSPGIRDQPQHF
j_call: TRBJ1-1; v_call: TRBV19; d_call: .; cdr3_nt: TGTGCCAGTAGTATACCCCTCAGGGCCGAAGCTTTCTTT; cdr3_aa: CASSIPLRAEAFF
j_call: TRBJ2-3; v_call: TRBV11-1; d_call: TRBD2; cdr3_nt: TGTGCCAGCAGCATCAACCTTGGACTAGCGGGAGCGGATACGCAGTATTTT; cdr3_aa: CASSINLGLAGADTQYF